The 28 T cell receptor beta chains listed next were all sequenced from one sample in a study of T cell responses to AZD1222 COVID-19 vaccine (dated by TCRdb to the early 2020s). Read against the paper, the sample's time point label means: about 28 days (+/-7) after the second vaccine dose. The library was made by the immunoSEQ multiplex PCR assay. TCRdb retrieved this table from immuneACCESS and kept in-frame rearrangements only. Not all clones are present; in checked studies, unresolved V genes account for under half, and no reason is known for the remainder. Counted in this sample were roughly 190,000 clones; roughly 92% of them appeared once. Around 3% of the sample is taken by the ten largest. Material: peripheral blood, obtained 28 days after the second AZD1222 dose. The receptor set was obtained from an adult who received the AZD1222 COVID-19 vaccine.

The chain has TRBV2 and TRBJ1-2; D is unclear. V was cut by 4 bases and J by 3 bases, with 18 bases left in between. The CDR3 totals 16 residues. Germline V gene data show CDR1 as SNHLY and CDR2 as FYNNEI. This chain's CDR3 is CASSGSFFEPHYGYTF. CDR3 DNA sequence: TGTGCCAGCAGTGGATCCTTCTTCGAGCCACACTATGGCTACACCTTC.

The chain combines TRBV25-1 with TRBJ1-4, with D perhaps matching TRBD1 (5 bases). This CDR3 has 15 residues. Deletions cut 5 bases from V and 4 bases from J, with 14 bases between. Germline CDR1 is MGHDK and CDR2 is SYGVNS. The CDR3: CASSYSGTNNEKLFF. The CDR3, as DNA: TGTGCCAGCAGTTATTCCGGGACCAATAATGAAAAACTGTTTTTT.

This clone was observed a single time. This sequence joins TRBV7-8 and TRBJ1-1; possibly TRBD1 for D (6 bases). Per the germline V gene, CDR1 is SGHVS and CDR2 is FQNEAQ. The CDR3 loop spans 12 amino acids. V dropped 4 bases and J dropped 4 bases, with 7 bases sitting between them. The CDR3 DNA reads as TGTGCCAGCAGCTCAGGGGTCACTGAAGCTTTCTTT. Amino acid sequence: CASSSGVTEAFF. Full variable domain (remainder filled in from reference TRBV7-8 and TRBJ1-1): GAGVSQSPRYKVAKRGQDVALRCDPISGHVSLFWYQQALGQGPEFLTYFQNEAQLDKSGLPSDRFFAERPEGSVSTLKIQRTQQEDSAVYLCASSSGVTEAFFGQGTRLTVV.

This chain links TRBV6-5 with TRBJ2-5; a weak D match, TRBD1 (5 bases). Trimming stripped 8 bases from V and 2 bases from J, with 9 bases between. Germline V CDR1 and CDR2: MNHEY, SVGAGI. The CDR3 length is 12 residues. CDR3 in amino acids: CASARGQETQYF. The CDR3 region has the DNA TGTGCCAGCGCAAGGGGACAAGAGACCCAGTACTTC.

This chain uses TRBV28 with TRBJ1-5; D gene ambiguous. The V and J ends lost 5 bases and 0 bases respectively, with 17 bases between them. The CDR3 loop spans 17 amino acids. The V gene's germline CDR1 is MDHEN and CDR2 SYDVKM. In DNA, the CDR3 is TGTGCCAGCAGTCCCCCGGAGCCGGCTTATAGCAATCAGCCCCAGCATTTT. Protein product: CASSPPEPAYSNQPQHF.

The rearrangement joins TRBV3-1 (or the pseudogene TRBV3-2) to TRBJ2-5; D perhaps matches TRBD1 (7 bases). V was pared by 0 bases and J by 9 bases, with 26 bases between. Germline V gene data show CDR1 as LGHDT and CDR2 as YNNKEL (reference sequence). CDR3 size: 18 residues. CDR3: CASSQDVAPDRALASQYF. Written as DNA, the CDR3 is TGTGCCAGCAGCCAAGATGTGGCCCCCGACAGGGCTCTAGCGTCCCAGTACTTC.

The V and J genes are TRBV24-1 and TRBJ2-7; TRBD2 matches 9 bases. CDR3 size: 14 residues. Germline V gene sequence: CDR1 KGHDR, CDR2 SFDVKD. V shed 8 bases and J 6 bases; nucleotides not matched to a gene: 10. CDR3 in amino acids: CATTKASGRSEQYF. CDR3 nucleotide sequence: TGTGCCACCACGAAAGCGAGCGGGAGGAGCGAGCAGTACTTC.

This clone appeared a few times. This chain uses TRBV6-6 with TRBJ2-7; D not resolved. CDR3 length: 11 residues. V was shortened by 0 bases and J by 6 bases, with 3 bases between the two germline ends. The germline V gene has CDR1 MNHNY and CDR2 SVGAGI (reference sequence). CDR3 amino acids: CASSYSSEQYF. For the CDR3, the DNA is TGTGCCAGCAGTTACTCTTCCGAGCAGTACTTC.

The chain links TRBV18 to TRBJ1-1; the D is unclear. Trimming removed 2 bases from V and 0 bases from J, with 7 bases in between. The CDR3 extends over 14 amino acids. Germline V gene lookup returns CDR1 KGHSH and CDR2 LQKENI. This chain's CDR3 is CASSPWYMNTEAFF. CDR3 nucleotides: TGTGCCAGCTCACCATGGTACATGAACACTGAAGCTTTCTTT.

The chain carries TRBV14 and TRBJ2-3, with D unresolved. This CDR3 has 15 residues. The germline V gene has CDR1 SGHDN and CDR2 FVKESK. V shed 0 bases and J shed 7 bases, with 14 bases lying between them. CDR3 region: CASSQEPGPPYTQYF. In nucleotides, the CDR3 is TGTGCCAGCAGCCAAGAACCCGGGCCCCCATATACGCAGTATTTT.

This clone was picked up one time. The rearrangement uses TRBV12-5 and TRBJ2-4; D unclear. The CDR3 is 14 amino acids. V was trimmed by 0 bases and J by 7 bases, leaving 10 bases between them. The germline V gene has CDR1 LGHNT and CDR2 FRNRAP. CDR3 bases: TGTGCTAGTGGTTTGGTACAATTCAGGAACATTCAGTACTTC. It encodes CASGLVQFRNIQYF.

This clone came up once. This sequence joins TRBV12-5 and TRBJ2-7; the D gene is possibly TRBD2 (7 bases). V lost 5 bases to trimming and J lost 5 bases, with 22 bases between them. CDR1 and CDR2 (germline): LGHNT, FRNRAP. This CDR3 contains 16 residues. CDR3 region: CASGPTGAGALHEQYF. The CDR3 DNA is TGTGCTAGTGGTCCCACGGGGGCGGGAGCCCTCCACGAGCAGTACTTC. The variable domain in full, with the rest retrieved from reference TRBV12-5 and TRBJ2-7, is DARVTQTPRHKVTEMGQEVTMRCQPILGHNTVFWYRQTMMQGLELLAYFRNRAPLDDSGMPKDRFSAEMPDATLATLKIQPSEPRDSAVYFCASGPTGAGALHEQYFGPGTRLTVT.

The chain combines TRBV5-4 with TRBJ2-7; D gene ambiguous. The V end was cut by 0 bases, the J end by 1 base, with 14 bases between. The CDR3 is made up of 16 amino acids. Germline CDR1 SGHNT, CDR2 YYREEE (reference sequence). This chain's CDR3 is CASSLVSWVGSYEQYF. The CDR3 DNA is TGTGCCAGCAGCTTGGTCAGTTGGGTGGGGTCCTACGAGCAGTACTTC.

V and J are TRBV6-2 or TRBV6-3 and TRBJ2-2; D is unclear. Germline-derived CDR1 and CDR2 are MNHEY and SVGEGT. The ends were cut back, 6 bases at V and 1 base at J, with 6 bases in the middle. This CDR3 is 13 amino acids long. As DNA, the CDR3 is TGTGCCAGCAGCCCAGAGAACACCGGGGAGCTGTTTTTT. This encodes CASSPENTGELFF.

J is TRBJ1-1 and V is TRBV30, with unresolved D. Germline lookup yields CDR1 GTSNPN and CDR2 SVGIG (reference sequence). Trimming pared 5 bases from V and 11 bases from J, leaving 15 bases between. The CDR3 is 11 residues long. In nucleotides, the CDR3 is TGTGCCTGGGCCAGCCCGCAGGCTGCTTTCTTT. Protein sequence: CAWASPQAAFF.

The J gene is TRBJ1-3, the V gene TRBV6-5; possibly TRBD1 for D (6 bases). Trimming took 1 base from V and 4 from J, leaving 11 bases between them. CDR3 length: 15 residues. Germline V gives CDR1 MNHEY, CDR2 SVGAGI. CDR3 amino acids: CASSYLAGEGNTIYF. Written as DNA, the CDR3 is TGTGCCAGCAGTTACTTGGCAGGGGAAGGAAACACCATATATTTT.

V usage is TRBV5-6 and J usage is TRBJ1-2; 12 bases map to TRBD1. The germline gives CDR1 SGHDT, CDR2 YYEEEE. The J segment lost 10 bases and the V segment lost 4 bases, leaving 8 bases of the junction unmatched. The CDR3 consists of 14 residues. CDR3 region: CASSTPGQGAFYTF. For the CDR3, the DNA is TGTGCCAGCAGCACACCGGGACAGGGGGCATTCTACACCTTC.

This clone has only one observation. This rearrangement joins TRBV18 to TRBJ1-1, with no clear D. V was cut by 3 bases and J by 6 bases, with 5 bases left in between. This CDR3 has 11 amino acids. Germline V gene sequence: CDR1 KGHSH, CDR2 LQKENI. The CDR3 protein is CASSPSSEAFF. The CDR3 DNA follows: TGTGCCAGCTCACCGTCCTCTGAAGCTTTCTTT.

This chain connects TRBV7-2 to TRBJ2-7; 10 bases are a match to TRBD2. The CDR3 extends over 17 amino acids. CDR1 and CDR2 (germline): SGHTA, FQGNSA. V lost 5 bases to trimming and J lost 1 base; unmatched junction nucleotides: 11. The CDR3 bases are TGTGCCAGCAGCCCTCCGCCGGGACTAGCGATTTCCTACGAGCAGTACTTC. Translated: CASSPPPGLAISYEQYF.

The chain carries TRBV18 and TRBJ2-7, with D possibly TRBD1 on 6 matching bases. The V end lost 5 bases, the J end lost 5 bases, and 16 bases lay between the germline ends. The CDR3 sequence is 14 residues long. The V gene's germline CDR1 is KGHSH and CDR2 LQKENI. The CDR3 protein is CASSNLMTGDEQYF. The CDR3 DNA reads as TGTGCCAGCTCAAATCTCATGACAGGTGACGAGCAGTACTTC.

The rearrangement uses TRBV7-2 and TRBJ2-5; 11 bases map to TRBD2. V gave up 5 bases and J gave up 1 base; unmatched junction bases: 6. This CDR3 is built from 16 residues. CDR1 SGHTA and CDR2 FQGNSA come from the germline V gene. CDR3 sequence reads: CASSQSSGRTQETQYF. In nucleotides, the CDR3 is TGTGCCAGCAGCCAATCTAGCGGGAGGACCCAAGAGACCCAGTACTTC. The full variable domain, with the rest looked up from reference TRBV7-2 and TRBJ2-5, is GAGVSQSPSNKVTEKGKDVELRCDPISGHTALYWYRQSLGQGLEFLIYFQGNSAPDKSGLPSDRFSAERTGGSVSTLTIQRTQQEDSAVYLCASSQSSGRTQETQYFGPGTRLLVL.

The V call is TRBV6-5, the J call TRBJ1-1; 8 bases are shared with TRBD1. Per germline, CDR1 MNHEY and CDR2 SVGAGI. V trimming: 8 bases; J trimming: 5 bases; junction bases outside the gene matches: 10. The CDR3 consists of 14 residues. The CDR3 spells CASLSSRGRTEAFF. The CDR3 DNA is TGTGCCAGCCTCTCCTCCAGGGGGCGGACTGAAGCTTTCTTT.

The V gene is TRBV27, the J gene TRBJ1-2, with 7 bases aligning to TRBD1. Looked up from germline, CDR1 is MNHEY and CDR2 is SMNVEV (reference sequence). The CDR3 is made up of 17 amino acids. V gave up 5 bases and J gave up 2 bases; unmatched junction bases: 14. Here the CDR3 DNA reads TGTGCCAGCAGTAGTCTGGGGCCGACAGGGCTCAACTATGGCTACACCTTC. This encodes CASSSLGPTGLNYGYTF.

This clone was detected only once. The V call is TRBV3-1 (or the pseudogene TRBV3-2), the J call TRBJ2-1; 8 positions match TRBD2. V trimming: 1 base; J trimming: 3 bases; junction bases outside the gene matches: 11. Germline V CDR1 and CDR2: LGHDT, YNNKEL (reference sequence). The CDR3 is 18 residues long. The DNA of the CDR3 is TGTGCCAGCAGCCAAGTTTCGGCTGCTGGGACTAGCTACAATGAGCAGTTCTTC. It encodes CASSQVSAAGTSYNEQFF.

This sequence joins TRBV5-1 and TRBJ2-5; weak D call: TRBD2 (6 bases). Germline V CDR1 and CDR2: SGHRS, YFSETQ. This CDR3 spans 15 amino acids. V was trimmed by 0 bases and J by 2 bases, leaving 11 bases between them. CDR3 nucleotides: TGCGCCAGCAGCTTGGCGGCGGGAAGACAAGAGACCCAGTACTTC. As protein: CASSLAAGRQETQYF.

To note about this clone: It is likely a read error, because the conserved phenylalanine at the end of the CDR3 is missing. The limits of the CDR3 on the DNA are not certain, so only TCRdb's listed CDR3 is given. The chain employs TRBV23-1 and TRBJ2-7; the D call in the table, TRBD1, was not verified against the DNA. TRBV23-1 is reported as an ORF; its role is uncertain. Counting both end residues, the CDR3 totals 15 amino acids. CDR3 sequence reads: CASSLTTSNFGTDPY.

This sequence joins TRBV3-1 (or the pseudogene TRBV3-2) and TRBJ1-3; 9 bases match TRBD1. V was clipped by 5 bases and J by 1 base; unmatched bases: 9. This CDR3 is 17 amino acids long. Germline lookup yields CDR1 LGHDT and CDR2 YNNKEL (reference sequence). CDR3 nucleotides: TGTGCCAGCAGCTCAAAAAACAGGGGGCTTTCTGGAAACACCATATATTTT. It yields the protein CASSSKNRGLSGNTIYF.

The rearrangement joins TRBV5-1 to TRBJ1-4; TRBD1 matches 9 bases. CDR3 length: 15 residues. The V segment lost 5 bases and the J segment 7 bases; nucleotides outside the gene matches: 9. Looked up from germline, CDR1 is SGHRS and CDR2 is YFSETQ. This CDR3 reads CASRRTGGDVEKLFF. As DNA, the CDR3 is TGCGCCAGCAGACGAACAGGGGGCGATGTTGAAAAACTGTTTTTT.